This note documents a single T cell receptor beta chain sequence. Assay: immunoSEQ multiplex PCR; the TCRdb copy retains only in-frame clones and omits some. The table lists several thousand clones, about 70% of them singletons. The data are from a study of immune evolution from preneoplasia to lung adenocarcinoma. Trimming took 2 bases from V and 15 from J, leaving 11 bases between them. CDR3 length: 11 residues. Germline V lookup: CDR1 MNHNS, CDR2 SASEGT. The clonotype was recovered from a person aged 55-85 years with lung adenocarcinoma. V is TRBV6-1 and J is TRBJ1-5; D remains ambiguous. The sequenced sample was FFPE lung adenocarcinoma in situ tissue. This CDR3 is CASSEIGKWHF. The DNA for the CDR3 is TGTGCCAGCAGTGAAATCGGGAAATGGCATTTT.